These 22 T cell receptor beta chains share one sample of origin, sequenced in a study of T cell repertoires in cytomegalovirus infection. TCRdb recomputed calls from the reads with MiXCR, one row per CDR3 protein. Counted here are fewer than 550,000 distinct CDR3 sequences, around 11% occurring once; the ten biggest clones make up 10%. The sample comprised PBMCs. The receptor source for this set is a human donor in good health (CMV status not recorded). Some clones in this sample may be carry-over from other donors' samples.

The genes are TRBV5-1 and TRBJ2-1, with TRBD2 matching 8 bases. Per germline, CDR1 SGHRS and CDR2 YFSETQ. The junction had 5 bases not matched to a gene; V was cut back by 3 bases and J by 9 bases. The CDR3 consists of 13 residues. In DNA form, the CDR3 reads TGCGCCAGCAGCTCCGCAACTAGCGGTGAGCAGTTCTTC. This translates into CASSSATSGEQFF. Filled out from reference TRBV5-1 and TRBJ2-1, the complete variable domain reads KAGVTQTPRYLIKTRGQQVTLSCSPISGHRSVSWYQQTPGQGLQFLFEYFSETQRNKGNFPGRFSGRQFSNSRSEMNVSTLELGDSALYLCASSSATSGEQFFGPGTRLTVL.

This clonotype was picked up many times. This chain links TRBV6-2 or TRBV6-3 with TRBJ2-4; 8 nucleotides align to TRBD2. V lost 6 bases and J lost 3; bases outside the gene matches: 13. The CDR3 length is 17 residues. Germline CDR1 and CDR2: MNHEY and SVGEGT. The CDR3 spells CASRNPGTRNGKNIQYF. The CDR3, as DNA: TGTGCCAGCAGAAACCCCGGGACTAGAAATGGCAAAAACATTCAGTACTTC.

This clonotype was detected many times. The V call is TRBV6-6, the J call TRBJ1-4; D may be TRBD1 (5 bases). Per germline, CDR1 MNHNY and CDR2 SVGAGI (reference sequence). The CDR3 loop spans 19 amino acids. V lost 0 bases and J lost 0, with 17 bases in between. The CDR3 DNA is TGTGCCAGCAGTTACTCTATCGGGAGCAGGGCTTCAACTAATGAAAAACTGTTTTTT. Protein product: CASSYSIGSRASTNEKLFF.

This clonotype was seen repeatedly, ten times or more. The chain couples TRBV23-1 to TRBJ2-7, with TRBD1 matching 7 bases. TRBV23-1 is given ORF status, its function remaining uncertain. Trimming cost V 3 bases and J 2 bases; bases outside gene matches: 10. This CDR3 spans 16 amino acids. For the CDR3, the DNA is TGCGCCAGCAGTCACACTCTTACCGGGACAGCCTACGAGCAGTACTTC. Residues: CASSHTLTGTAYEQYF.

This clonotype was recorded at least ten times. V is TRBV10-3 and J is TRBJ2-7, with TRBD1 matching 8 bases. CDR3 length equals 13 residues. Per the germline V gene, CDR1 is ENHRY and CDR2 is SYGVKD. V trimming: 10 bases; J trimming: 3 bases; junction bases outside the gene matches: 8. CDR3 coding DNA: TGTGCCACAGGACAGGGCCGAGGCTACGAGCAGTACTTC. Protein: CATGQGRGYEQYF.

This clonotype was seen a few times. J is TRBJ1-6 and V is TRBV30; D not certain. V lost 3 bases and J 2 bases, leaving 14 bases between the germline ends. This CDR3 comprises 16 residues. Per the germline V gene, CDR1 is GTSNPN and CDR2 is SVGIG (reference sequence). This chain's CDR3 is CAWSYARITYNSPLHF. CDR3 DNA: TGTGCCTGGAGCTACGCGAGGATAACCTATAATTCACCCCTCCACTTT. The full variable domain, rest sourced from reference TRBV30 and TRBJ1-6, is SQTIHQWPATLVQPVGSPLSLECTVEGTSNPNLYWYRQAAGRGLQLLFYSVGIGQISSEVPQNLSASRPQDRQFILSSKKLLLSDSGFYLCAWSYARITYNSPLHFGNGTRLTVT.

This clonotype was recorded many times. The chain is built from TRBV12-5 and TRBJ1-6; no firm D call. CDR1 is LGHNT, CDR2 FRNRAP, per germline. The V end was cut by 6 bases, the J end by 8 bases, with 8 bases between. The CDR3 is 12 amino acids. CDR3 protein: CASGEPDSPLHF. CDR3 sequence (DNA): TGTGCTAGTGGCGAACCCGATTCACCCCTCCACTTT.

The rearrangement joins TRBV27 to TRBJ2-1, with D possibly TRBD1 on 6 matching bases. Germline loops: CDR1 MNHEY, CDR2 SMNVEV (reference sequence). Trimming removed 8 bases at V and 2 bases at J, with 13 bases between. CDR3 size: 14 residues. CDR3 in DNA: TGTGCCAGCCGAGGGGGTATCGCCTACAATGAGCAGTTCTTC. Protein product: CASRGGIAYNEQFF.

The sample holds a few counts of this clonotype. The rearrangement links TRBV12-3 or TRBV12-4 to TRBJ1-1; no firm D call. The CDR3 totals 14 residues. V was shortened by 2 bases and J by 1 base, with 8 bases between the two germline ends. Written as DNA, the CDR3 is TGTGCCAGCAGTTTATTTGGAGGGAACACTGAAGCTTTCTTT. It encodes CASSLFGGNTEAFF.

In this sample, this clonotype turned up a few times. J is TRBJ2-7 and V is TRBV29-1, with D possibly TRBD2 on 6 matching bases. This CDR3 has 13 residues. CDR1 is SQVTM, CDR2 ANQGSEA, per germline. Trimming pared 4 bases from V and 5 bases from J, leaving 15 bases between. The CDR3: CSVVGGDWDEQYF. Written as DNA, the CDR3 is TGCAGCGTTGTGGGGGGAGATTGGGACGAGCAGTACTTC.

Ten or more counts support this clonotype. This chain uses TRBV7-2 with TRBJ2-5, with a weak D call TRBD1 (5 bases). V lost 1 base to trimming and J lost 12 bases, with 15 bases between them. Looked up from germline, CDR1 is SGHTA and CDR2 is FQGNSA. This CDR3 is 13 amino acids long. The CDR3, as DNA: TGTGCCAGCAGCTTAGTTGGGGCCCAGGGAAAGTACTTC. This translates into CASSLVGAQGKYF.

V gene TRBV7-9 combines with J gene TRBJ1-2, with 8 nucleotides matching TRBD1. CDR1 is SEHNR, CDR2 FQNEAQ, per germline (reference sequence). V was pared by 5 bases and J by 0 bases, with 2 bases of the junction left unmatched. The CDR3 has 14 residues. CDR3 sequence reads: CASSRGQANYGYTF. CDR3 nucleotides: TGTGCCAGCAGCCGGGGACAGGCTAACTATGGCTACACCTTC.

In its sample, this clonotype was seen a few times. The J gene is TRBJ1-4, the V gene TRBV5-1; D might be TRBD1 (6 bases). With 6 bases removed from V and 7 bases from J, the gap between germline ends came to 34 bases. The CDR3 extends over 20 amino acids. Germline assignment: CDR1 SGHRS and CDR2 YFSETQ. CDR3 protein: CASKRAVTTGRSGTLEKLFF. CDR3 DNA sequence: TGCGCCAGCAAGCGAGCGGTGACGACGGGCCGATCCGGGACACTTGAAAAACTGTTTTTT. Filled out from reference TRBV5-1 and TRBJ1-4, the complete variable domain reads KAGVTQTPRYLIKTRGQQVTLSCSPISGHRSVSWYQQTPGQGLQFLFEYFSETQRNKGNFPGRFSGRQFSNSRSEMNVSTLELGDSALYLCASKRAVTTGRSGTLEKLFFGSGTQLSVL.

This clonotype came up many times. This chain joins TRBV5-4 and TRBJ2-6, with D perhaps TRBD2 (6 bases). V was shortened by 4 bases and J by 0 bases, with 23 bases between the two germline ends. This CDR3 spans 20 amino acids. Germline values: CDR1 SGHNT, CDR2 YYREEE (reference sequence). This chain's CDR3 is CASSHKGGSSSYSGANVLTF. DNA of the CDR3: TGTGCCAGCAGCCACAAAGGAGGGTCTTCCTCCTACTCTGGGGCCAACGTCCTGACTTTC.

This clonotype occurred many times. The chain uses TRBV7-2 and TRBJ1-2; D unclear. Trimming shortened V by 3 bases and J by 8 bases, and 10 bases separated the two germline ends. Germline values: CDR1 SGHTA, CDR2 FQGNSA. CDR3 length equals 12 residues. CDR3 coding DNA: TGTGCCAGCAGCTTGCTTCAAGAAGGCTACACCTTC. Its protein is CASSLLQEGYTF.

In nucleotides, the CDR3 is TGTGCCAGCAGCCAAGAGGCAGGGGGGGCCGGGGAGCTGTTTTTT. Protein: CASSQEAGGAGELFF. The chain uses TRBV4-2 and TRBJ2-2, with D perhaps matching TRBD1 or TRBD2 (7 bases each). The V gene's germline CDR1 is LGHNA and CDR2 YNFKEQ. CDR3 length: 15 residues. Trimming took 0 bases from V and 6 from J, leaving 11 bases between them.

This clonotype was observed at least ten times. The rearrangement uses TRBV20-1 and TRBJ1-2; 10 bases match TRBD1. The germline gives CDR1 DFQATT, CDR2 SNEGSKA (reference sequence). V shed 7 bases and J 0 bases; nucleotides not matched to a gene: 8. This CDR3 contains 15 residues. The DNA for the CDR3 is TGCAGTGGGGACAGGGGTCCCTTGGCTAACTATGGCTACACCTTC. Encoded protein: CSGDRGPLANYGYTF.

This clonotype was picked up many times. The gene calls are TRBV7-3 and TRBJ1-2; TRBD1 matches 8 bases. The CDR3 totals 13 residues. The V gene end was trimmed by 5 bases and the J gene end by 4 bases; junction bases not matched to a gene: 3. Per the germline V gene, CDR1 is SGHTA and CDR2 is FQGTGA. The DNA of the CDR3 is TGTGCCAGCAGCATGGGACAGGCCTATGGCTACACCTTC. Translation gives CASSMGQAYGYTF.

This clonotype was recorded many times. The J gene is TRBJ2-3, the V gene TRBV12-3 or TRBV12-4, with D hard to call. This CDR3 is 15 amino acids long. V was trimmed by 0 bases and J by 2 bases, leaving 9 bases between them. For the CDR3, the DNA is TGTGCCAGCAGTTTAGCGGCAGGCGCCACAGATACGCAGTATTTT. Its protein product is CASSLAAGATDTQYF.

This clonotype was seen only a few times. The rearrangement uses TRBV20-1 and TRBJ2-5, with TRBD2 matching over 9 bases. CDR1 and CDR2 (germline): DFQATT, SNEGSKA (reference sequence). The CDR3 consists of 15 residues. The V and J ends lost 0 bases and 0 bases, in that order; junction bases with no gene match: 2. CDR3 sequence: CSARDGGGDQETQYF. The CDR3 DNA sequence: TGCAGTGCTAGAGATGGCGGGGGGGACCAAGAGACCCAGTACTTC.

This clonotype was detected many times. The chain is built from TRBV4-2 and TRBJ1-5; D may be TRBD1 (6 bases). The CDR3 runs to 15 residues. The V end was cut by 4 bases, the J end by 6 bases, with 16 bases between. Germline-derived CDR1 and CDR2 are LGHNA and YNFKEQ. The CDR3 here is CASSRNRVGSQPQHF. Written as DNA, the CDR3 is TGTGCCAGCAGCCGAAACAGGGTCGGTAGTCAGCCCCAGCATTTT.

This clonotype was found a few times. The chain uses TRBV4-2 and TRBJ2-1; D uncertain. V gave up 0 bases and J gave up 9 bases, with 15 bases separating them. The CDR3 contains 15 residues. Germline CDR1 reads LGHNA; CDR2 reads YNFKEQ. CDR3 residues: CASSQDWGTQSEQFF. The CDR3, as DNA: TGTGCCAGCAGCCAAGATTGGGGAACGCAATCTGAGCAGTTCTTC.